This T cell receptor (beta chain) derives from a study of T-cell reconstitution after alpha-beta-depleted transplantation in children. Preparation of the TCRbeta library was carried out with unique molecular identifiers. MiXCR, run by TCRdb on the PCR reads, gives a single entry per CDR3 protein. The sample consists of about 610,000 distinct CDR3 sequences, more than 9% of them appearing once. The sample holds many counts of this clonotype. The CDR3 covers 16 residues. Germline V gives CDR1 MDHEN, CDR2 SYDVKM. V lost 4 bases and J lost 1; bases outside the gene matches: 5. The receptor comes from a human donor who donated a stem cell graft to a child with acute myeloid leukemia. This chain links TRBV28 with TRBJ2-3; TRBD1 matches 10 bases. The sequenced sample was PBMCs from the stem cell graft donor, obtained from the stem cell graft. The CDR3 DNA follows: TGTGCCAGCAGTTCCCCGGGGACAGGGGGCACAGATACGCAGTATTTT. Amino acids: CASSSPGTGGTDTQYF.